This T cell receptor beta chain was retrieved from a study of Ad26.COV2.S vaccination and SARS-CoV-2 variants. In the study overall: Participant was drawn from the COV1001 Ad26.COV2.S trial arm. The study's findings and limits: The TCR-based breadth and depth measures might underestimate overall T cell responses.

Described treatment: approximately 18 received Ad26.COV2.S at low or high dose, single or two shots; five or six received placebo; per-sample allocation not given. Repertoires come from day 63 after the first vaccine or placebo injection. Donation came from an adult in Boston who was aged 18-55 years. Immunization relied on an Ad26 vector, which expressed Wuhan-strain SARS-CoV-2 spike. Here immunoSEQ multiplex PCR was the method, and the copy in TCRdb shows in-frame clones only, minus some. The top ten clones hold roughly 13% of a sample with roughly 500,000 clones, roughly 89% of them seen once. From germline, CDR1 is LGHNT and CDR2 FRNRAP. The length of the CDR3 is 16 residues. Germline trimming cut 7 bases from V and 4 bases from J; bases unmatched to any gene: 15. Worth noting for this clone: The antigen is undetermined.

Here the sequenced sample was peripheral blood, taken in a trial of Ad26.COV2.S vaccine versus placebo. The chain is built from TRBV12-5 and TRBJ2-5; 7 nucleotides line up with TRBD2. This TCR was sampled from a person between 18 and 65 years old who received the Ad26.COV2.S COVID-19 vaccine or a placebo. For the CDR3, the DNA is TGTGCTAGTGCCCCTCAGGGAGGGGTGAGTCGAGAGACCCAGTACTTC. Its translation is CASAPQGGVSRETQYF.